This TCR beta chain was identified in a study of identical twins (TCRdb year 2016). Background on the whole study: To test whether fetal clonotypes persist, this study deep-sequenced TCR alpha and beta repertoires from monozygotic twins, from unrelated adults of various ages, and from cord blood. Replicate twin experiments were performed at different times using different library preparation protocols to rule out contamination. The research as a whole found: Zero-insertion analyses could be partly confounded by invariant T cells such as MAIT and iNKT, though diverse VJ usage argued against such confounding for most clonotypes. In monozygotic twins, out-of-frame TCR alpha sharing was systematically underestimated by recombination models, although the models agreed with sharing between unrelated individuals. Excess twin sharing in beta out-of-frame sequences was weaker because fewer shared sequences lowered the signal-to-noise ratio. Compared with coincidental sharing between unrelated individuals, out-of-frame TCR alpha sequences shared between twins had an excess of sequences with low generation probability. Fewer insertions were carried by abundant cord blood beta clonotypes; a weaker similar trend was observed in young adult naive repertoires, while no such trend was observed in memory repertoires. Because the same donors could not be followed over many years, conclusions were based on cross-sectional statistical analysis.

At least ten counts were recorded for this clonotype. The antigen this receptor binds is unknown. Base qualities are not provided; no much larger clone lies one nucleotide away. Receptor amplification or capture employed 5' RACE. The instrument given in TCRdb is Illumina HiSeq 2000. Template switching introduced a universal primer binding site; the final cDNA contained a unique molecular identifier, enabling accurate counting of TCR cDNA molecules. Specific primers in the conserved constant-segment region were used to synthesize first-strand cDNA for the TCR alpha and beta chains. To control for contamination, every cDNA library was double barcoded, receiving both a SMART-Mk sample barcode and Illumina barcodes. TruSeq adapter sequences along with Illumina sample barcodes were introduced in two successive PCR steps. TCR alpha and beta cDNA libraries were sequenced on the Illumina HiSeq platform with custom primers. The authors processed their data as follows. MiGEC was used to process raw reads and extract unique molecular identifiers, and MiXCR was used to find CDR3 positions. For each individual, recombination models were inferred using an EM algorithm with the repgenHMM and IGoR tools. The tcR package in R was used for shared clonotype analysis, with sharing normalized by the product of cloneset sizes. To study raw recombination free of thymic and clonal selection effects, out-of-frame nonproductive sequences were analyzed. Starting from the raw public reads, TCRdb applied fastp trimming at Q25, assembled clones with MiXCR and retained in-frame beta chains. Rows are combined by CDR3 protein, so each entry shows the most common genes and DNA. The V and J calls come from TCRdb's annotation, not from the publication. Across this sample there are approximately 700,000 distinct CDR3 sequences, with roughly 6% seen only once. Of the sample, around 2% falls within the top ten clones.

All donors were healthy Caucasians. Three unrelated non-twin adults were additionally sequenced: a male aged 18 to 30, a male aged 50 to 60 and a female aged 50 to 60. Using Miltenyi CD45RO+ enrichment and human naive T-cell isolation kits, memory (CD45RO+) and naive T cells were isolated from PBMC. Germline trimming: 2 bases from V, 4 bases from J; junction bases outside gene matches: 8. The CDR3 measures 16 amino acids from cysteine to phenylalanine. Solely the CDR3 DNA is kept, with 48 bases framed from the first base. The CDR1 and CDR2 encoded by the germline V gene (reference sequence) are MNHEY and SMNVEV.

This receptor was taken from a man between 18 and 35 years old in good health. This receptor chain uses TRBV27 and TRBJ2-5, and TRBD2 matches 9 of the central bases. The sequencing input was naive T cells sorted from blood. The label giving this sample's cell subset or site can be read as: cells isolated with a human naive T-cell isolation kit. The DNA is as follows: TGTGCCAGCAGTTTACGACTAGCGGAGGGGGGAGAGACCCAGTACTTC. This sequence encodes CASSLRLAEGGETQYF.